These 18 T cell receptor beta chains were sequenced from one sample in a study of blood T cells in healthy people across ages. The use of a sample-barcoded 5' primer and a J-beta primer mix characterized a second PCR of roughly 6 to 11 cycles. TCRdb re-derived calls from the 5' RACE reads in MiXCR, one entry per CDR3 protein. The sample lists approximately 800,000 distinct CDR3 sequences; roughly 60% were seen once. What was sequenced was blood. The receptors were gathered from a man aged 30-40 years in good health.

V usage is TRBV7-9 and J usage is TRBJ2-1; D may be TRBD2 (6 bases). CDR1 and CDR2 (germline): SEHNR, FQNEAQ (reference sequence). The CDR3 totals 16 residues. Trimming left V 2 bases short and J 6 bases short, with 17 bases between. The CDR3 sequence is CASSLIGPRRGNEQFF. The CDR3 coding sequence is TGTGCCAGCAGCTTAATCGGCCCGAGGAGGGGCAATGAGCAGTTCTTC.

This sequence joins TRBV10-1 and TRBJ2-7, with D hard to call. Trimming took 1 base from V and 6 from J, leaving 16 bases between them. The V gene's germline CDR1 is WNHNN and CDR2 SYGVQD (reference sequence). The CDR3 is 15 amino acids. CDR3 in amino acids: CASSEFAEAFAEQYF. The CDR3 DNA reads TGCGCCAGCAGTGAGTTTGCCGAGGCCTTCGCCGAGCAGTACTTC.

There are a few counts of this clonotype. The V call is TRBV14, the J call TRBJ2-5; TRBD1 might be the D (6 bases). Germline V CDR1 and CDR2: SGHDN, FVKESK. V shed 4 bases and J shed 4 bases, with 22 bases lying between them. The CDR3 contains 17 residues. CDR3 in amino acids: CASSPPVPTGQGETQYF. The CDR3, as DNA: TGTGCCAGCAGCCCTCCGGTCCCAACAGGGCAGGGAGAGACCCAGTACTTC.

The rearrangement links TRBV5-1 to TRBJ2-1; TRBD2 might be the D (5 bases). There are 12 residues in the CDR3. Trimming stripped 6 bases from V and 4 bases from J, with 8 bases between. From germline, CDR1 is SGHRS and CDR2 YFSETQ. CDR3 nucleotide sequence: TGCGCCAGCAAAGAGGGATACAATGAGCAGTTCTTC. Its protein product is CASKEGYNEQFF.

This clonotype occurred once. The chain recombines TRBV28 with TRBJ1-2; no definite D call. The CDR3 is 11 residues long. Looked up from germline, CDR1 is MDHEN and CDR2 is SYDVKM. The V gene lost 7 bases and the J gene lost 8 bases, with 11 bases spanning the gap. CDR3 protein: CASTQDFGYTF. The CDR3 DNA sequence: TGTGCCAGCACCCAGGACTTCGGCTACACCTTC.

The chain carries TRBV3-1 and TRBJ1-1; 7 nucleotides match TRBD1. Trimming cost V 1 base and J 2 bases; bases outside gene matches: 10. Looked up from germline, CDR1 is LGHDT and CDR2 is YNNKEL (reference sequence). CDR3 length: 17 amino acids. The CDR3 spells CASSQGGGQTINTEAFF. Here the CDR3 DNA reads TGTGCCAGCAGCCAAGGTGGGGGACAGACGATAAACACTGAAGCTTTCTTT. Looking up the rest from reference TRBV3-1 and TRBJ1-1 gives the full variable domain: DTAVSQTPKYLVTQMGNDKSIKCEQNLGHDTMYWYKQDSKKFLKIMFSYNNKELIINETVPNRFSPKSPDKAHLNLHINSLELGDSAVYFCASSQGGGQTINTEAFFGQGTRLTVV.

The CDR3 nucleotides are TGCGCCAGCAGCCCTCTCGGCGGGGGTGCGACAGATACGCAGTATTTT. Translated: CASSPLGGGATDTQYF. The V gene is TRBV5-1, the J gene TRBJ2-3; 7 bases line up with TRBD2. Trimming at V came to 4 bases and at J to 3 bases, leaving 11 bases not matched to a gene. This CDR3 has 16 residues. Germline CDR1 SGHRS, CDR2 YFSETQ.

This clonotype showed up just a few times. The chain links TRBV6-5 to TRBJ2-1, with D unclear. This CDR3 is 15 amino acids long. Between the trimmed V and J ends, which lost 0 bases and 0 bases, there was a span of 6 bases. Germline V lookup: CDR1 MNHEY, CDR2 SVGAGI. CDR3 coding DNA: TGTGCCAGCAGTTACTCCTACGCCTCCTACAATGAGCAGTTCTTC. This sequence encodes CASSYSYASYNEQFF.

The chain has TRBV28 and TRBJ1-1; 11 nucleotides match TRBD1. Germline V CDR1 and CDR2: MDHEN, SYDVKM. The CDR3 has 15 residues. The ends lost 6 bases at V and 3 bases at J; junction bases unmatched: 6. The DNA for the CDR3 is TGTGCCAGCAGCCCCCCGGGACAGGGGGACACTGAAGCTTTCTTT. Residues: CASSPPGQGDTEAFF.

This chain connects TRBV6-5 to TRBJ1-6; possibly TRBD1 for D (6 bases). Germline CDR1 MNHEY, CDR2 SVGAGI. V lost 8 bases and J lost 3, with 17 bases in between. The CDR3 length is 16 residues. As DNA, the CDR3 is TGTGCCAGCCAGGGGCTCGCCCAGGGCTATAATTCACCCCTCCACTTT. Amino acids: CASQGLAQGYNSPLHF.

This chain links TRBV20-1 with TRBJ2-3; D gene uncertain. V dropped 6 bases and J dropped 2 bases, with 9 bases sitting between them. In germline, CDR1 is DFQATT, CDR2 SNEGSKA (reference sequence). The CDR3 has 12 amino acids. CDR3 coding DNA: TGCAGTGCGAGTCAGACCACAGATACGCAGTATTTT. The encoded protein is CSASQTTDTQYF.

V is TRBV5-1 and J is TRBJ2-1, with D unresolved. In germline, CDR1 is SGHRS, CDR2 YFSETQ. The CDR3 length is 12 residues. With 2 bases removed from V and 5 bases from J, the gap between germline ends came to 5 bases. The CDR3 is CASSLFNNEQFF. CDR3 sequence (DNA): TGCGCCAGCAGCTTATTTAACAATGAGCAGTTCTTC.

V is TRBV20-1 and J is TRBJ2-1, with 7 bases matching TRBD2. CDR3 length: 14 amino acids. V shed 5 bases and J 0 bases; nucleotides not matched to a gene: 4. Germline V CDR1 and CDR2: DFQATT, SNEGSKA (reference sequence). CDR3: CSAPPSGSYNEQFF. In DNA form, the CDR3 reads TGCAGTGCTCCTCCTAGCGGCTCCTACAATGAGCAGTTCTTC.

The genes are TRBV7-2 and TRBJ2-5, with 10 bases that match TRBD2. The assigned J gene may be wrong: the sequence end matches TRBJ2-4 better. CDR1 is SGHTA and CDR2 is FQGNSA in the germline V gene. This CDR3 region has 20 residues. The CDR3 nucleotides read TGTGCCAGCAGTTCAAAGGTTACTAGCGGGACCGTCAGGGCCAAAAACATTCAGTACTTC. Its translation: CASSSKVTSGTVRAKNIQYF.

The gene calls are TRBV29-1 and TRBJ1-1; 7 positions match TRBD1. Germline-derived CDR1 and CDR2 are SQVTM and ANQGSEA. Trimming removed 1 base from V and 4 bases from J; junction bases left unmatched: 9. The CDR3 extends over 15 amino acids. DNA for the CDR3: TGCAGCGTTGAAGGCCTCCAGGGGGTAAGCACTGAAGCTTTCTTT. Encoded protein: CSVEGLQGVSTEAFF. Full variable domain (outside the CDR3, taken from reference TRBV29-1 and TRBJ1-1): SAVISQKPSRDICQRGTSLTIQCQVDSQVTMMFWYRQQPGQSLTLIATANQGSEATYESGFVIDKFPISRPNLTFSTLTVSNMSPEDSSIYLCSVEGLQGVSTEAFFGQGTRLTVV.

The chain employs TRBV4-3 and TRBJ1-2; tentatively, D is TRBD1 (6 bases). Trimming shortened V by 0 bases and J by 3 bases, and 11 bases separated the two germline ends. The germline CDR1 and CDR2 sequences are LGHNA and YSLEER. The CDR3 runs to 15 residues. CDR3 amino acids: CASSQDQGRDYGYTF. CDR3 in DNA: TGCGCCAGCAGCCAAGATCAGGGGCGGGACTATGGCTACACCTTC.

This clonotype was recorded a few times. This chain links TRBV29-1 with TRBJ2-1; D perhaps matches TRBD2 (6 bases). Germline V gene lookup returns CDR1 SQVTM and CDR2 ANQGSEA. This CDR3 is 15 amino acids long. The V end lost 7 bases, the J end lost 4 bases, and 20 bases lay between the germline ends. The CDR3 bases are TGCAGCGGTGGAGGGGCGGCCGGGGTTTACAATGAGCAGTTCTTC. Translation gives CSGGGAAGVYNEQFF.

Of note for this clonotype: The junction shows a germline mismatch at one end, possibly a read error. V is TRBV3-1 and J is TRBJ2-4; 7 bases are a match to TRBD1. The J call may be mistaken, given a closer DNA end match to TRBJ2-7. CDR1 LGHDT and CDR2 YNNKEL come from the germline V gene (reference sequence). The CDR3 is 16 residues long. The CDR3 DNA reads as TGTGCCAGCAGCAAAGACGCCGGGACAGCGCTGTACGAGCAGTACTTC. Protein sequence: CASSKDAGTALYEQYF.